Below are 20 T cell receptor beta chains sequenced from a single sample in a study of blood T cell repertoires in COVID-19. Some clones are missing from TCRdb's copy, which holds only in-frame ones; the method was immunoSEQ multiplex PCR. Among tens of thousands of clones listed, 79% were seen once. Sequencing used peripheral blood. These receptors were taken from a man between 65 and 85 years old with acute or convalescent COVID-19.

The chain has TRBV7-9 and TRBJ2-1, with 7 bases matching TRBD2. CDR3 length: 18 amino acids. V lost 5 bases and J lost 0; bases outside the gene matches: 13. The germline V gene has CDR1 SEHNR and CDR2 FQNEAQ (reference sequence). CDR3 loop: CASSPAGRGESSYNEQFF. In DNA form, the CDR3 reads TGTGCCAGCAGCCCAGCGGGAAGGGGCGAAAGCTCCTACAATGAGCAGTTCTTC.

V and J are TRBV3-1 (or the pseudogene TRBV3-2) and TRBJ2-3; no definite D call. The V end was cut by 5 bases, the J end by 0 bases, with 9 bases between. In germline, CDR1 is LGHDT, CDR2 YNNKEL (reference sequence). The CDR3 runs to 14 residues. The DNA for the CDR3 is TGTGCCAGCAGCGCCAGGTTGAGCACAGATACGCAGTATTTT. Amino acids: CASSARLSTDTQYF.

This chain connects TRBV5-1 to TRBJ2-7; perhaps TRBD1 as D (6 bases). CDR1 and CDR2 (germline): SGHRS, YFSETQ. The ends were cut back, 0 bases at V and 5 bases at J, with 12 bases in the middle. The CDR3 is made up of 14 amino acids. CDR3 coding DNA: TGCGCCAGCAGCTTGGAACAGGGTGTCGACGAGCAGTACTTC. This gives the protein CASSLEQGVDEQYF.

This clone was seen just once. This chain connects TRBV9 to TRBJ2-1; 8 bases fit TRBD2. Germline CDR1 SGDLS, CDR2 YYNGEE. CDR3 size: 15 residues. V shed 0 bases, J shed 5 bases, and the junction held 4 bases outside the gene matches. The CDR3 here is CASSVGSGGHNEQFF. The CDR3 DNA is TGTGCCAGCAGCGTAGGCAGCGGGGGTCACAATGAGCAGTTCTTC.

This chain joins TRBV9 and TRBJ2-5, with TRBD2 matching over 13 bases. Germline-derived CDR1 and CDR2 are SGDLS and YYNGEE. V lost 0 bases to trimming and J lost 5 bases; unmatched junction nucleotides: 4. The CDR3 sequence is 16 residues long. The CDR3 DNA reads TGTGCCAGCAGCGTAGGGACTAGCGGGGGTAGGGAGACCCAGTACTTC. Its protein is CASSVGTSGGRETQYF.

V gene TRBV3-1 (or the pseudogene TRBV3-2) combines with J gene TRBJ2-5; TRBD2 aligns across 8 bases. This CDR3 has 18 amino acids. Germline-derived CDR1 and CDR2 are LGHDT and YNNKEL (reference sequence). V lost 3 bases, J lost 2 bases, and 14 bases stayed unmatched. The CDR3 DNA is TGTGCCAGCAGCCATCGGGGACTCCTAGCGGGTAATCAAGAGACCCAGTACTTC. Translating gives CASSHRGLLAGNQETQYF.

The rearrangement joins TRBV3-1 (or the pseudogene TRBV3-2) to TRBJ2-2; TRBD1 might be the D (5 bases). Germline CDR1 is LGHDT and CDR2 is YNNKEL (reference sequence). The CDR3 sequence is 15 residues long. V shed 4 bases and J shed 5 bases, with 14 bases lying between them. The CDR3 sequence: CASSRGASRTGELFF. The CDR3 nucleotides are TGTGCCAGCAGCCGTGGGGCATCGCGGACCGGGGAGCTGTTTTTT.

The V call is TRBV28, the J call TRBJ2-3; a weak D match, TRBD2 (6 bases). CDR1 and CDR2 (germline): MDHEN, SYDVKM. The CDR3 loop spans 15 amino acids. V was trimmed by 6 bases and J by 2 bases, leaving 15 bases between them. CDR3 sequence reads: CASRGRDSYTDTQYF. The CDR3 DNA sequence: TGTGCCAGCAGGGGTCGGGACTCCTACACAGATACGCAGTATTTT.

In its sample, this clone was seen a few times. The J gene is TRBJ1-3, the V gene TRBV3-1 (or the pseudogene TRBV3-2), with a possible D match to TRBD1 (5 bases). The CDR3 contains 15 residues. The V gene lost 0 bases and the J gene lost 3 bases, with 9 bases spanning the gap. Germline assignment: CDR1 LGHDT and CDR2 YNNKEL (reference sequence). Here the CDR3 DNA reads TGTGCCAGCAGCCAAGACAGGGAGGGTGGAAACACCATATATTTT. Protein: CASSQDREGGNTIYF.

Comment on this clone: The same CDR3 can be traced to other DNA sequences in this sample. This chain connects TRBV12-3 or TRBV12-4 to TRBJ2-7; D possibly corresponds to TRBD1 (5 bases). The CDR3 consists of 12 residues. Deletions cut 6 bases from V and 4 bases from J, with 10 bases between. Here the CDR3 reads CASSPDSYEQYF. DNA for the CDR3: TGTGCCAGCAGCCCCGACAGTTACGAGCAGTACTTC.

This clone was seen once. The V and J genes are TRBV13 and TRBJ2-1, with D perhaps TRBD1 (5 bases). Trimming pared 2 bases from V and 7 bases from J, leaving 12 bases between. Germline loops: CDR1 PRHDT, CDR2 FYEKMQ (reference sequence). There are 14 residues in the CDR3. CDR3 protein: CASSLWQGENEQFF. CDR3 bases: TGTGCCAGCAGCTTATGGCAGGGCGAAAATGAGCAGTTCTTC.

This chain connects TRBV2 to TRBJ2-3, with D hard to call. Trimming left V 6 bases short and J 1 base short, with 8 bases between. The CDR3 is 13 residues long. Germline CDR1 SNHLY, CDR2 FYNNEI. The CDR3, as DNA: TGTGCCAGCAGCCGCTCGGGCACAGATACGCAGTATTTT. It is translated as CASSRSGTDTQYF.

The V and J genes are TRBV5-1 and TRBJ2-2, with 8 bases identical to TRBD1. Germline CDR1 and CDR2: SGHRS and YFSETQ. The CDR3 runs 14 residues. After removal of 9 bases from V and 4 bases from J, the junction contained 8 bases not matched to a gene. The CDR3 region is CATAGGSGTGELFF. The CDR3 DNA is TGCGCCACTGCAGGGGGCAGTGGCACCGGGGAGCTGTTTTTT.

This clone was recorded once. The gene calls are TRBV19 and TRBJ1-4; 7 nucleotides agree with TRBD1. Trimming cost V 5 bases and J 4 bases; bases outside gene matches: 10. Germline loops: CDR1 LNHDA, CDR2 SQIVND (reference sequence). The CDR3 extends over 16 amino acids. The CDR3 DNA reads as TGTGCCAGTAGTTCCTACCGGGACAGCTTTAATGAAAAACTGTTTTTT. This gives the protein CASSSYRDSFNEKLFF.

This chain uses TRBV19 with TRBJ2-5; D is perhaps TRBD2 (6 bases). Trimming took off 5 bases at V and 4 bases at J, with 11 bases between the two ends. The germline CDR1 and CDR2 sequences are LNHDA and SQIVND (reference sequence). This CDR3 is built from 13 residues. The CDR3 DNA reads as TGTGCCAGTAGTTACTGGGGAGGAGAGACCCAGTACTTC. It encodes CASSYWGGETQYF.

V gene TRBV2 combines with J gene TRBJ2-7; 10 bases agree with TRBD2. Trimming took 8 bases from V and 3 from J; bases not matched to a gene: 7. The germline CDR1 and CDR2 sequences are SNHLY and FYNNEI. The CDR3 runs 14 residues. The CDR3 region has the DNA TGTGCCAGCGGGGAAGCGGGGGGGGTCTACGAGCAGTACTTC. Translated: CASGEAGGVYEQYF.

The chain joins TRBV27 to TRBJ1-6; D is undetermined. The CDR3 covers 11 residues. Trimming left V 8 bases short and J 7 bases short, with 6 bases between. Germline CDR1 MNHEY, CDR2 SMNVEV (reference sequence). The CDR3 DNA reads as TGTGCCAGCGGACTAAATTCACCCCTCCACTTT. It translates to CASGLNSPLHF.

The V call is TRBV27, the J call TRBJ2-1; TRBD2 matches 8 bases. Germline-derived CDR1 and CDR2 are MNHEY and SMNVEV (reference sequence). The CDR3 contains 14 residues. V lost 6 bases, J lost 4 bases, and 5 bases stayed unmatched. The CDR3 loop reads CASRPGGGYNEQFF. CDR3 DNA sequence: TGTGCCAGCAGACCCGGGGGGGGGTACAATGAGCAGTTCTTC.

The CDR3: CASRNSRGTEAFF. For the CDR3, the DNA is TGTGCCAGTCGAAATAGCAGGGGCACTGAAGCTTTCTTT. The J gene is TRBJ1-1, the V gene TRBV19; tentatively, D is TRBD1 (6 bases). The V end lost 8 bases, the J end lost 4 bases, and 14 bases lay between the germline ends. CDR3 size: 13 residues. Germline CDR1 reads LNHDA; CDR2 reads SQIVND (reference sequence).

The chain carries TRBV28 and TRBJ1-5; TRBD1 might be the D (5 bases). CDR1 and CDR2 from the germline V gene are MDHEN and SYDVKM. The CDR3 contains 14 residues. Trimming pared 3 bases from V and 6 bases from J, leaving 12 bases between. Written as DNA, the CDR3 is TGTGCCAGCAGTTTTTTGGGGCTCGGTCAGCCCCAGCATTTT. It codes for CASSFLGLGQPQHF. The full variable domain, rest sourced from reference TRBV28 and TRBJ1-5, is DVKVTQSSRYLVKRTGEKVFLECVQDMDHENMFWYRQDPGLGLRLIYFSYDVKMKEKGDIPEGYSVSREKKERFSLILESASTNQTSMYLCASSFLGLGQPQHFGDGTRLSIL.